These 16 T cell receptor beta chains originate from one sample sequenced in a study of T cell repertoires in cytomegalovirus infection. TCRdb redid the calling of the reads with MiXCR, one entry per CDR3 protein. Of about 740,000 distinct CDR3 sequences in the sample, roughly 36% were seen once. The material sequenced was PBMCs. The receptors here all came from a human donor in good health (CMV status not recorded). Some clones in this sample may be carry-over from other donors' samples.

The V call is TRBV10-3, the J call TRBJ2-1; TRBD1 might be the D (5 bases). The CDR3 is made up of 12 amino acids. Trimming shortened V by 8 bases and J by 5 bases, and 10 bases separated the two germline ends. CDR1 ENHRY and CDR2 SYGVKD come from the germline V gene. The CDR3 DNA reads TGTGCCATCTTGAAACAGGACAATGAGCAGTTCTTC. Its translation: CAILKQDNEQFF.

This clonotype was observed a few times. This sequence joins TRBV2 and TRBJ1-1, with 10 bases fitting TRBD1. CDR3 length equals 15 residues. Germline loops: CDR1 SNHLY, CDR2 FYNNEI. Losses at the gene ends were 6 bases for V and 3 bases for J; bases not matched to a gene: 7. In DNA form, the CDR3 reads TGTGCCAGCAGCAGACAGGGGGCGAGGGACACTGAAGCTTTCTTT. Protein product: CASSRQGARDTEAFF. Full variable domain (rest looked up from reference TRBV2 and TRBJ1-1): EPEVTQTPSHQVTQMGQEVILRCVPISNHLYFYWYRQILGQKVEFLVSFYNNEISEKSEIFDDQFSVERPDGSNFTLKIRSTKLEDSAMYFCASSRQGARDTEAFFGQGTRLTVV.

This clonotype was picked up a small number of times. This chain joins TRBV6-2 or TRBV6-3 and TRBJ2-3; 8 nucleotides agree with TRBD2. This CDR3 region has 17 residues. The V gene's germline CDR1 is MNHEY and CDR2 SVGEGT. V shed 2 bases, J shed 3 bases, and the junction held 10 bases outside the gene matches. The CDR3 DNA sequence: TGTGCCAGCAGTTACGAGCTGGCGGGAGGCTTAACAGATACGCAGTATTTT. As protein: CASSYELAGGLTDTQYF.

The V call is TRBV4-1, the J call TRBJ1-2; no firm D call. The length of the CDR3 is 13 residues. V gave up 2 bases and J gave up 3 bases, with 7 bases separating them. Germline loops: CDR1 MGHRA, CDR2 YSYEKL. CDR3 coding DNA: TGCGCCAGCAGCCAAAAGGGCTACTATGGCTACACCTTC. The encoded protein is CASSQKGYYGYTF.

In this sample, this clonotype turned up many times. The rearrangement joins TRBV7-6 to TRBJ2-7; D unresolved. The length of the CDR3 is 17 residues. V lost 2 bases and J 3 bases, leaving 20 bases between the germline ends. In germline, CDR1 is SGHVS, CDR2 FNYEAQ. The CDR3 loop is CASSLRQTPRMVYEQYF. The CDR3 bases are TGTGCCAGCAGCTTACGCCAGACCCCCCGGATGGTCTACGAGCAGTACTTC.

The rearrangement joins TRBV20-1 to TRBJ2-7; D is possibly TRBD1 (6 bases). V was trimmed by 4 bases and J by 5 bases, leaving 12 bases between them. The CDR3 runs 12 residues. In germline, CDR1 is DFQATT, CDR2 SNEGSKA (reference sequence). The CDR3 DNA sequence: TGCAGTGCTACGCGACAGGCGGACGAGCAGTACTTC. As protein: CSATRQADEQYF.

The chain recombines TRBV28 with TRBJ1-2, with D possibly being TRBD1 (5 bases). Germline V gene lookup returns CDR1 MDHEN and CDR2 SYDVKM. This CDR3 spans 15 amino acids. Between the trimmed V and J ends, which lost 3 bases and 6 bases, there was a span of 17 bases. The CDR3 DNA is TGTGCCAGCAGTTTTATAAGTGGGGCGGTCAATGGCTACACCTTC. This gives the protein CASSFISGAVNGYTF.

This clonotype was observed a handful of times. V and J are TRBV7-9 and TRBJ1-1, with 9 nucleotides matching TRBD1. V lost 5 bases, J lost 3 bases, and 1 base stayed unmatched. The length of the CDR3 is 13 residues. Germline values: CDR1 SEHNR, CDR2 FQNEAQ (reference sequence). CDR3 residues: CASSNRGHTEAFF. CDR3 coding DNA: TGTGCCAGCAGCAACAGGGGGCACACTGAAGCTTTCTTT.

Many counts were recorded for this clonotype. This chain connects TRBV7-2 to TRBJ1-1, with no clear D. The V gene's germline CDR1 is SGHTA and CDR2 FQGNSA. V dropped 1 base and J dropped 3 bases, with 9 bases sitting between them. This CDR3 spans 14 amino acids. The CDR3 sequence: CASSLGREYTEAFF. CDR3 nucleotide sequence: TGTGCCAGCAGCTTAGGACGGGAGTACACTGAAGCTTTCTTT. Full variable domain (rest looked up from reference TRBV7-2 and TRBJ1-1): GAGVSQSPSNKVTEKGKDVELRCDPISGHTALYWYRQSLGQGLEFLIYFQGNSAPDKSGLPSDRFSAERTGGSVSTLTIQRTQQEDSAVYLCASSLGREYTEAFFGQGTRLTVV.

The count of this clonotype is one. This chain connects TRBV15 to TRBJ2-2; D uncertain. Trimming stripped 0 bases from V and 4 bases from J, with 6 bases between. The V gene's germline CDR1 is LNHNV and CDR2 YYDKDF (reference sequence). The CDR3 runs to 14 residues. The CDR3 sequence: CATSRDYSTGELFF. In nucleotides, the CDR3 is TGTGCCACCAGCAGAGATTATTCCACCGGGGAGCTGTTTTTT.

This chain uses TRBV4-2 with TRBJ1-2; D gene uncertain. V lost 0 bases and J 8 bases, leaving 10 bases between the germline ends. This CDR3 has 13 amino acids. Germline CDR1 reads LGHNA; CDR2 reads YNFKEQ. The CDR3 nucleotides are TGTGCCAGCAGCCAAGATGATCGGGCAGGCTACACCTTC. This codes for CASSQDDRAGYTF.

The DNA for the CDR3 is TGTGCCAGCATTCGGGACAGCGGACGCGATACGCAGTATTTT. It translates to CASIRDSGRDTQYF. The chain combines TRBV12-3 or TRBV12-4 with TRBJ2-3; 7 bases map to TRBD1. V was clipped by 7 bases and J by 6 bases; unmatched bases: 10. The CDR3 spans 14 residues.

This clonotype was counted at least ten times. The chain joins TRBV11-2 to TRBJ2-1, with 12 positions matching TRBD2. Per germline, CDR1 SGHAT and CDR2 FQNNGV. The J segment lost 7 bases and the V segment lost 2 bases, leaving 6 bases of the junction unmatched. This CDR3 region has 16 residues. CDR3 nucleotides: TGTGCCAGCAGCTTACGACTAGCGGGAGAGGGTAATGAGCAGTTCTTC. Its translation: CASSLRLAGEGNEQFF.

The rearrangement uses TRBV2 and TRBJ2-5; a weak D match, TRBD1 (6 bases). Germline CDR1 is SNHLY and CDR2 is FYNNEI. The CDR3 length is 14 residues. The V end lost 2 bases, the J end lost 5 bases, and 12 bases lay between the germline ends. In DNA form, the CDR3 reads TGTGCCAGCAGTGAAAATATCAGGGGTGAGACCCAGTACTTC. Residues: CASSENIRGETQYF.

This clonotype showed up just a few times. V is TRBV7-9 and J is TRBJ1-4, with D perhaps TRBD1 (5 bases). Germline V gene data show CDR1 as SEHNR and CDR2 as FQNEAQ (reference sequence). CDR3 length: 17 amino acids. V lost 5 bases and J lost 8, with 24 bases in between. The CDR3 reads CASSPTIAGTKAEKLFF. CDR3 DNA sequence: TGTGCCAGCAGCCCTACAATAGCCGGGACTAAGGCGGAAAAACTGTTTTTT.

This clonotype occurred a few times. J is TRBJ2-1 and V is TRBV7-2; 9 bases agree with TRBD1. Germline V gives CDR1 SGHTA, CDR2 FQGNSA. J lost 16 bases, V lost 0 bases, and 4 bases had no gene match. This CDR3 contains 12 residues. For the CDR3, the DNA is TGTGCCAGCAGCTTAGCCGGGACAGGGCCATTCTTC. Protein product: CASSLAGTGPFF.